These T cell receptor beta chains were read from a single sample in a study of blood T cell repertoires in COVID-19. Libraries were prepared by immunoSEQ multiplex PCR; TCRdb keeps only in-frame clonotypes and omits some of them. The table records about 38,000 clones, 70% to 90% of them present only once. Material: peripheral blood. These receptors all come from a man aged 60 to 69 with COVID-19, enrolled during active disease. The CDR3 runs from the conserved cysteine through the conserved F or W. A D gene is named only where the DNA matches it firmly. Clone size is given for some rows only: seen once, a few or many times, or a class if the clone is expanded.

>.|TRBV5-1|13|.|TRBJ1-1
TGCGCCAGCAGCTTAGGGGAAGGCACTGAAGCTTTCTTT
CASSLGEGTEAFF
>.|TRBV7-9|18|.|TRBJ1-1
TGTGCCAGCAGCTTATTAGTTTCGACAGCTACATCGAACACTGAAGCTTTCTTT
CASSLLVSTATSNTEAFF
>.|TRBV2|14|.|TRBJ1-1
TGTGCCAGCAGTGGATCACAAGTGAACACTGAAGCTTTCTTT
CASSGSQVNTEAFF
>few|TRBV11-3|12|.|TRBJ1-1
TGTGCCAGCAGCCTGTACAGCCTCGGAGCTTTCTTT
CASSLYSLGAFF
>.|TRBV18|12|.|TRBJ1-1
TGTGCCAGCTCACCACCCCAGGGTGAAGCTTTCTTT
CASSPPQGEAFF
>few|TRBV18|15|.|TRBJ2-2
TGTGCCAGCTCACTTAAGACACCTACCACCGGGGAGCTGTTTTTT
CASSLKTPTTGELFF
>.|TRBV5-1|15|TRBD2|TRBJ2-1
TGCGCCAGCAGCTTGGGCGGGAGTGGCTACAATGAGCAGTTCTTC
CASSLGGSGYNEQFF
>.|TRBV19|14|TRBD2|TRBJ2-3
TGTGCCACCAGACTAGCGGGAGTTGTAGATACGCAGTATTTT
CATRLAGVVDTQYF
>.|TRBV5-1|14|.|TRBJ2-1
TGCGCCAGCAGCTTCAGGGAACCTGGCAATGAGCAGTTCTTC
CASSFREPGNEQFF
>.|TRBV20-1|15|TRBD1|TRBJ1-5
TGCAGTGCTAGTGCAGGGACAGGTAGCAATCAGCCCCAGCATTTT
CSASAGTGSNQPQHF
>.|TRBV5-1|16|TRBD2|TRBJ2-3
TGCGCCAGCAGCTTGTCTTTAGCGGGAGCAGGAGATACGCAGTATTTT
CASSLSLAGAGDTQYF
>.|TRBV11-2|12|.|TRBJ2-7
TGTGCCAGCCGAAAGCTTATCCACGAGCAGTACTTC
CASRKLIHEQYF
>.|TRBV30|13|TRBD1|TRBJ1-5
TGTGCCACATCTCCGGGACAGAATCAGCCCCAGCATTTT
CATSPGQNQPQHF
>.|TRBV2|15|TRBD1|TRBJ2-7
TGTGCCAGCAGCCCGACGCGGACAGGGGCTGGCGAGCAGTACTTC
CASSPTRTGAGEQYF
>.|TRBV13|14|.|TRBJ2-5
TGTGCCAGCAGCTTCTCCCGGGACTCGTTGACCCAGTACTTC
CASSFSRDSLTQYF
>.|TRBV19|16|TRBD2|TRBJ2-7
TGTGCCAGTAGTTGGGGCGTGCGGGAGGGCCCACACGAGCAGTACTTC
CASSWGVREGPHEQYF
>.|TRBV18|16|TRBD1|TRBJ2-3
TGTGCCAGCTCACCTAGACAGGGTGGGAGCACAGATACGCAGTATTTT
CASSPRQGGSTDTQYF
>.|TRBV19|12|.|TRBJ1-5
TGTGCCAGTAGCTCGGTAGTGTGGCCCCAGCATTTT
CASSSVVWPQHF
>.|TRBV29-1|13|.|TRBJ1-2
TGCAGCGTTGAATCCCCAGGGAGGGATGGCTACACCTTC
CSVESPGRDGYTF
>.|TRBV5-4|15|TRBD2|TRBJ2-3
TGTGCCAGCAGCTCGTGGACTAGCGGCACAGATACGCAGTATTTT
CASSSWTSGTDTQYF
>.|TRBV28|15|TRBD1|TRBJ2-7
TGTGCCAGCAGTTTACTTTACAGGGGTGTGTACGAGCAGTACTTC
CASSLLYRGVYEQYF
>once|TRBV28|14|.|TRBJ2-7
TGTGCCAGCAGTTTATTTTCCAGGGCCTACGAGCAGTACTTC
CASSLFSRAYEQYF
>.|TRBV5-5|17|TRBD1|TRBJ2-7
TGTGCCAGCAGCCTAGGACGGTTAGGGACAGGGCCCTACGAGCAGTACTTC
CASSLGRLGTGPYEQYF
>.|TRBV3-1/TRBV3-2|16|TRBD2|TRBJ2-7
TGTGCCAGCAGCCAAGGCGTGGGACTAGTTCTTCTCGAGCAGTACTTC
CASSQGVGLVLLEQYF
>.|TRBV9|15|.|TRBJ1-4
TGTGCCAGCAGCGTAGAAGACGGAGCAAATGAAAAACTGTTTTTT
CASSVEDGANEKLFF
>.|TRBV28|15|.|TRBJ2-1
TGTGCCAGCAGGAGGGTTCGGAGCTCCTACAATGAGCAGTTCTTC
CASRRVRSSYNEQFF
>.|TRBV4-3|14|.|TRBJ1-2
TGCGCCAGCAGCGTTCGAACAGGGCAGGGTGGCTACACCTTC
CASSVRTGQGGYTF
>once|TRBV19|16|TRBD1|TRBJ1-2
TGTGCCAGTAGTGGCGGGACAGGGATAGCTAACTATGGCTACACCTTC
CASSGGTGIANYGYTF
>.|TRBV2|15|.|TRBJ1-3
TGTGCCAGCAGGCTGGACAGCCTGAGAAACATCACCATATATTTT
CASRLDSLRNITIYF
>.|TRBV7-9|13|.|TRBJ1-2
TGTGCCAGCAGCTTAGTTGCAGGTTATGGCTACACCTTC
CASSLVAGYGYTF
>once|TRBV10-3|12|.|TRBJ2-5
TGTGCCATCAGTGGACAGCAAGAGACCCAGTACTTC
CAISGQQETQYF
>.|TRBV10-3|16|.|TRBJ1-5
TGTGCCATCAGTGAGTCGGGGCAGGGGAGCAATCAGCCCCAGCATTTT
CAISESGQGSNQPQHF
>.|TRBV28|14|.|TRBJ2-2
TGTGCCAGCACAGAGGTAGCGGACACCGGGGAGCTGTTTTTT
CASTEVADTGELFF
>.|TRBV2|14|TRBD2|TRBJ2-4
TGTGCCAGCAGGTCCGGGACTAGCGGGGTTTTTTGGTACTTC
CASRSGTSGVFWYF
>.|TRBV7-9|15|.|TRBJ1-3
TGTGCCAGCAGCCCCAGGATGGCCGGTGGAAACACCATATATTTT
CASSPRMAGGNTIYF
>.|TRBV2|12|.|TRBJ2-7
TGTGCCAGCATCGGTACAGGGACCGAGCAGTACTTC
CASIGTGTEQYF
>.|TRBV28|15|.|TRBJ2-3
TGTGCCAGCATCCAGGCTGGTCTAGCCACAGATACGCAGTATTTT
CASIQAGLATDTQYF
>few|TRBV5-1|16|.|TRBJ2-7
TGCGCCAGCAGCTTGGCCCCCTCGGGGGTCTCCTACGAGCAGTACTTC
CASSLAPSGVSYEQYF
>medium-sized|TRBV29-1|14|.|TRBJ2-7
TGCAGCGCCCTCGCGGAGACCAGCTCCTACGAGCAGTACTTC
CSALAETSSYEQYF
>.|TRBV6-5|13|TRBD1|TRBJ2-1
TGTGCCAGCAGTCTACAGGGGGGCTATGAGCAGTTCTTC
CASSLQGGYEQFF
>.|TRBV4-1|17|TRBD2|TRBJ2-7
TGCGCCAGCAGCCAAGACCCGCCTAGCGGCCTCTCCTACGAGCAGTACTTC
CASSQDPPSGLSYEQYF
>.|TRBV6-1|16|TRBD1|TRBJ1-2
TGTGCCAGCAGTGAATACGGGACAGGGGGCCGGAATGGCTACACCTTC
CASSEYGTGGRNGYTF
>.|TRBV27|14|.|TRBJ1-2
TGTGCCATTTCCCTCCCTGTAGAGGGATCTGGCTACACCTTC
CAISLPVEGSGYTF
>.|TRBV28|13|TRBD1|TRBJ1-1
TGTGCCAGCAGTACCCCTCAGGGGGACGAAGCTTTCTTT
CASSTPQGDEAFF
>.|TRBV11-2|19|TRBD2|TRBJ2-1
TGTGCCAGCAGCTTACTCATTCGACGGGCGGGAGGGCCCTACAATGAGCAGTTCTTC
CASSLLIRRAGGPYNEQFF
>.|TRBV27|16|TRBD1|TRBJ1-1
TGTGCCAGCAGTTCCGGGACAGGTTTCCCGAACACTGAAGCTTTCTTT
CASSSGTGFPNTEAFF
>few|TRBV6-5|15|.|TRBJ2-1
TGTGCCAGCAGTCATAGCGAGGGCCCTTACAATGAGCAGTTCTTC
CASSHSEGPYNEQFF
>.|TRBV7-2|13|TRBD1|TRBJ2-7
TGTGCCAGCAGCGGGGACAGGGGGCGAGAGCAGTACTTC
CASSGDRGREQYF
>.|TRBV6-6|12|.|TRBJ1-2
TGTGCCAGCAGTTCGGAGATCGGGGGCTACACCTTC
CASSSEIGGYTF
>.|TRBV4-1|19|TRBD1|TRBJ1-1
TGCGCCAGCAGCCAGGCAGGGGGCGACTCCGGCGAATGGGGCACTGAAGCTTTCTTT
CASSQAGGDSGEWGTEAFF
>.|TRBV21-1|18|.|TRBJ2-2
TGTGCCAGCAGCGATTCGCCTGATCGGGAGAAAACGGGCGGGGAGCTGTTTTTT
CASSDSPDREKTGGELFF
>.|TRBV20-1|17|TRBD2|TRBJ2-3
TGCAGTGCTAGTCCCCCCGCCGGGACTAGCGCCACAGATACGCAGTATTTT
CSASPPAGTSATDTQYF
>.|TRBV2|17|.|TRBJ1-4
TGTGCCAGCAGTGAGGTGGTAACAGGTCTAACTAATGAAAAACTGTTTTTT
CASSEVVTGLTNEKLFF
>.|TRBV7-9|16|TRBD1|TRBJ1-3
TGTGCCAGCAGTCAACAGGGGTTATACTCTGGAAACACCATATATTTT
CASSQQGLYSGNTIYF
>.|TRBV14|17|TRBD2|TRBJ2-2
TGTGCCAGCAGCCAAGAAGAATACAGCGGGAGGGCCGGGGAGCCGTTTTTT
CASSQEEYSGRAGEPFF
>.|TRBV19|15|TRBD1|TRBJ1-2
TGTGCCAGTAGTCCAAGACAGGGTCGGGACTATGGCTACACCTTC
CASSPRQGRDYGYTF
>once|TRBV14|13|.|TRBJ2-7
TGTGCCAGCAGCCCCGCCGGGGGAGTGAAGCAGTACTTC
CASSPAGGVKQYF
>once|TRBV6-5|16|.|TRBJ2-7
TGTGCCAGCAGTTACAGTTCGACACTCCGAACCTACGAGCAGTACTTC
CASSYSSTLRTYEQYF
>.|TRBV28|16|.|TRBJ1-2
TGTGCCAGCAAAAAGGGGCGTGCCAGTCGGCTTTATGGCTACACCTTC
CASKKGRASRLYGYTF